The clone carrying this T cell receptor (beta chain) was seen a single time. The CDR3 totals 16 residues. Germline V gene data show CDR1 as SGDLS and CDR2 as YYNGEE. The V segment lost 0 bases and the J segment 3 bases; nucleotides outside the gene matches: 3. The data originate from a study of T cell changes during pregnancy in multiple sclerosis. The protocol was immunoSEQ multiplex PCR, while the TCRdb copy is restricted to in-frame clones and leaves out a portion. The sample shows about 20,000 clones, about nine tenths of them seen only once. The TCR was taken from a female donor in good health, enrolled as a control in a pregnancy study. This specimen consisted of CD8+ T cells from peripheral blood mononuclear cells, obtained after pregnancy. This chain uses TRBV9 with TRBJ2-5; 12 nucleotides line up with TRBD1. The CDR3 spells CASSVGGTGGKETQYF. CDR3 nucleotide sequence: TGTGCCAGCAGCGTAGGGGGGACAGGGGGCAAAGAGACCCAGTACTTC. Drawing the rest from reference TRBV9 and TRBJ2-5, the complete variable domain is DSGVTQTPKHLITATGQRVTLRCSPRSGDLSVYWYQQSLDQGLQFLIQYYNGEERAKGNILERFSAQQFPDLHSELNLSSLELGDSALYFCASSVGGTGGKETQYFGPGTRLLVL.